This T cell receptor beta chain is drawn from a study of T-cell reconstitution after alpha-beta-depleted transplantation in children. With regard to this clonotype: Its antigen is as yet unknown.

Preparation of the TCRbeta library involved a method that used unique molecular identifiers. MiXCR, run by TCRdb on the PCR reads, gives a single entry per CDR3 protein. The repertoire includes 400,000 to 450,000 distinct CDR3 sequences, around two fifths of them detected once, and around a quarter sits in the top ten. Notes on the study in general: Most T-cell counts and diversity one year after the transplant came from T cells that were newly produced. Two months or so post-transplant, alpha-beta T cells reportedly derived from several hundred expanded graft clones. Certain patients had high TCRbeta diversity at day 60, and it came from recipient T cells and thymic progenitors that survived.

This specimen consisted of PBMCs, obtained before TCRalphabeta/CD19-depleted stem cell transplant. The sequence was obtained from a girl under 10 years old with aplastic anemia, due to receive a stem cell transplant.

The CDR3: CASSLQGKAFF. As DNA, the CDR3 is TGTGCCAGCAGTCTGCAGGGAAAAGCTTTCTTT. This chain joins TRBV6-5 and TRBJ1-1, with a tentative D call TRBD1 (5 bases). V dropped 5 bases and J dropped 9 bases, with 10 bases sitting between them. The germline V gene has CDR1 MNHEY and CDR2 SVGAGI. This CDR3 has 11 amino acids.